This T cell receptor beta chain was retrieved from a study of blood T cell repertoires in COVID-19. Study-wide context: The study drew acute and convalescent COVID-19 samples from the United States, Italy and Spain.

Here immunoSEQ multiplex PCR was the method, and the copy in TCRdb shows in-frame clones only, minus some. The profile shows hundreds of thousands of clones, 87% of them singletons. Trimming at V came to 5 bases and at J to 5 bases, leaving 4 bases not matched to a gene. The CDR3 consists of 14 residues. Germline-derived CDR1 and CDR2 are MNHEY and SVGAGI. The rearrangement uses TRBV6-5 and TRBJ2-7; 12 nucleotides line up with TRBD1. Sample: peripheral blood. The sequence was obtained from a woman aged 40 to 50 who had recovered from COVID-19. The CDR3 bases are TGTGCCAGCAGTCGGGACAGGGGGCGCGACGAGCAGTACTTC. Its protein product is CASSRDRGRDEQYF.